This T cell receptor beta chain was profiled in a study of regulatory T cells in long-lasting Graves disease. In building TCR beta libraries, iRepertoire HTBI primers were used together with Arm-PCR of CDR3 regions. TCRdb fed the multiplex PCR reads into MiXCR, producing one record per CDR3 protein. Of fewer than 550,000 distinct CDR3 sequences listed, approximately 16% are singletons. This clonotype was detected ten times or more. The sample's time point: newly diagnosed GD, antithyroid drugs for less than 3 months. The TCR library was made from RNA that had been extracted from PBMCs in TRIzol. The sample also formed part of further work on T cells in Graves' hyperthyroidism and ophthalmopathy.

The source material was peripheral blood mononuclear cells (PBMCs), sampled at new diagnosis, from a patient treated with antithyroid drugs. This receptor was obtained from a woman aged 40 to 65 with Graves disease.

CDR3 protein: CASSLRGGGLQETQYF. The CDR3 DNA follows: TGTGCCAGCAGCTTACGCGGCGGGGGGCTCCAAGAGACCCAGTACTTC. The chain is built from TRBV11-1 and TRBJ2-5, with 8 bases that match TRBD2. The CDR3 has 16 residues. V dropped 2 bases and J dropped 1; count of bases not matched to a gene: 6. CDR1 and CDR2 from the germline V gene are SGHAT and FQDESV (reference sequence).